This T cell receptor (beta chain) was obtained from a study of T cell responses to AZD1222 COVID-19 vaccine. The CDR3 totals 22 residues. V lost 5 bases, J lost 2 bases, and 35 bases lay in between. Germline-derived CDR1 and CDR2 are SGHVS and FNYEAQ. A few counts support this clone. Sequencing was performed with immunoSEQ multiplex PCR; in TCRdb, only in-frame clones are kept and a portion is missing. The sample yields about 100,000 clones, around 87% seen once. The chain carries TRBV7-6 and TRBJ2-3, with a weak D call TRBD2 (6 bases). This specimen was peripheral blood, taken on day 0 of MenACWY control vaccination. The source of this sequence is an adult in good health. The DNA of the CDR3 is TGTGCCAGCAGCCCCGGGTTCGCCCCATTGGCGGGATCTCCATCCTTCACAGATACGCAGTATTTT. It translates to CASSPGFAPLAGSPSFTDTQYF.